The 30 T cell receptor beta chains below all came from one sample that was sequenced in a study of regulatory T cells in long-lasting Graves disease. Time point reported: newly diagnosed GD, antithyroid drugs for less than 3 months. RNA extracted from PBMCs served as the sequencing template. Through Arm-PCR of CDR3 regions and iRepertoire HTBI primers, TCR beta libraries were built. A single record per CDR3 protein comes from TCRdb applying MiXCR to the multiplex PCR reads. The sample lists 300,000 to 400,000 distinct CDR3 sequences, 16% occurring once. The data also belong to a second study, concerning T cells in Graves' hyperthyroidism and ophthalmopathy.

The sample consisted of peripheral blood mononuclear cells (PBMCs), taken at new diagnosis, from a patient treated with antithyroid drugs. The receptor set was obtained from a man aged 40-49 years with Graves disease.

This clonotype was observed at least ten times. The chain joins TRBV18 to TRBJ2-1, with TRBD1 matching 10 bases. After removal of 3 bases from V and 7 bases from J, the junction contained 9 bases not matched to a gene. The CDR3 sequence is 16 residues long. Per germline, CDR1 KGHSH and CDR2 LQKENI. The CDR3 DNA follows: TGTGCCAGCTCACCTTTCGGGACAGGGGTTGGGAATGAGCAGTTCTTC. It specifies CASSPFGTGVGNEQFF.

Here the CDR3 reads CASSHPYGPAFF. In nucleotides, the CDR3 is TGTGCCAGCAGCCATCCGTATGGGCCGGCTTTCTTT. This rearrangement joins TRBV3-1 to TRBJ1-1, with unresolved D. Looked up from germline, CDR1 is LGHDT and CDR2 is YNNKEL (reference sequence). The V gene lost 3 bases and the J gene lost 11 bases, with 13 bases spanning the gap. The CDR3 runs to 12 residues.

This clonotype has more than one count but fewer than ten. The CDR3 coding sequence is TGCGCCAGCAGCCAGGAGCCCCAGAGCTCCTACAATGAGCAGTTCTTC. Protein product: CASSQEPQSSYNEQFF. V gene TRBV4-1 combines with J gene TRBJ2-1; D not resolved. The CDR3 loop spans 16 amino acids. Germline V gene sequence: CDR1 MGHRA, CDR2 YSYEKL. Trimming left V 3 bases short and J 0 bases short, with 12 bases between.

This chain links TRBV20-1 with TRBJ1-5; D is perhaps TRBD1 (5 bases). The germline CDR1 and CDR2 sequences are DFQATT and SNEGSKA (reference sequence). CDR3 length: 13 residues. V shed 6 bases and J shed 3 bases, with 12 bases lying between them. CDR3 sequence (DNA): TGCAGTGCCAGACAGACACTCAATCAGCCCCAGCATTTT. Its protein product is CSARQTLNQPQHF.

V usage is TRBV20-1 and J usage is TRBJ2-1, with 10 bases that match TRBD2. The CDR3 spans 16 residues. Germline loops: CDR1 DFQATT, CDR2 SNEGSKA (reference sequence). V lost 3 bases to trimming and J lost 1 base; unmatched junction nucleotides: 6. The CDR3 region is CSARVSGGNSYNEQFF. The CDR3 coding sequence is TGCAGTGCTAGGGTTAGCGGGGGGAATTCCTACAATGAGCAGTTCTTC.

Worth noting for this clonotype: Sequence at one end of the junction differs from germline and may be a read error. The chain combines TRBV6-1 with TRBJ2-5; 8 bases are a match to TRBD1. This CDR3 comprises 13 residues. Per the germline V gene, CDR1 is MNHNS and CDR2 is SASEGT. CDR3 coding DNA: TGTGTCAGCAGTAGGACAGGGCAGGAGACCCAGTACTTC. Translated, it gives CVSSRTGQETQYF.

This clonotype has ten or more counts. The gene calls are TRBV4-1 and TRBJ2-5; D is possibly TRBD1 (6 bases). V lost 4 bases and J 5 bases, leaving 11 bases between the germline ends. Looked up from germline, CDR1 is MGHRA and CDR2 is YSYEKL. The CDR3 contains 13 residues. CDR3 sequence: CASSLQGTETQYF. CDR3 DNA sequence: TGCGCCAGCAGCCTACAGGGTACGGAGACCCAGTACTTC.

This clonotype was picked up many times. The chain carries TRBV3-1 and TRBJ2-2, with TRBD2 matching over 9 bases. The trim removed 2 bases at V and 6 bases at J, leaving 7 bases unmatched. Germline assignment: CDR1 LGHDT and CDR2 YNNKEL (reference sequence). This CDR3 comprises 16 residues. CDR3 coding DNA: TGTGCCAGCAGCCAATATAAGCGGGGGGACGCCGGGGAGCTGTTTTTT. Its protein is CASSQYKRGDAGELFF.

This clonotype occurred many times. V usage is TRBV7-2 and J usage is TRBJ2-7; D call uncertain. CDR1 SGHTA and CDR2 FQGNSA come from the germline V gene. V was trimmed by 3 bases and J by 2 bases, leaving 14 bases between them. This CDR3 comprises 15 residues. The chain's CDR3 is CASSFGWARPYEQYF. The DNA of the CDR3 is TGTGCCAGCAGCTTTGGGTGGGCGAGGCCCTACGAGCAGTACTTC. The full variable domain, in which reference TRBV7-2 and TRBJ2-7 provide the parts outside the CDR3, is GAGVSQSPSNKVTEKGKDVELRCDPISGHTALYWYRQSLGQGLEFLIYFQGNSAPDKSGLPSDRFSAERTGGSVSTLTIQRTQQEDSAVYLCASSFGWARPYEQYFGPGTRLTVT.

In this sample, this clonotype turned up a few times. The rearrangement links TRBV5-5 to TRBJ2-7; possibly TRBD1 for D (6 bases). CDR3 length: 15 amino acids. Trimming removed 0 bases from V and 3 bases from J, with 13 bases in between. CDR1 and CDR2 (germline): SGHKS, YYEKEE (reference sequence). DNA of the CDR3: TGTGCCAGCAGCTTGGCAGGTGCAGGGGACTACGAGCAGTACTTC. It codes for CASSLAGAGDYEQYF.

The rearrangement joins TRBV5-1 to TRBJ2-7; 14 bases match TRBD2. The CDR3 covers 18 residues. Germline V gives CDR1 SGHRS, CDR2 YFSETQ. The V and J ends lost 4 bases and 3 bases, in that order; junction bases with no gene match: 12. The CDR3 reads CASSSRQGGTSGGYEQYF. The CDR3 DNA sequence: TGCGCCAGCAGCAGCCGACAGGGCGGGACTAGCGGGGGCTACGAGCAGTACTTC.

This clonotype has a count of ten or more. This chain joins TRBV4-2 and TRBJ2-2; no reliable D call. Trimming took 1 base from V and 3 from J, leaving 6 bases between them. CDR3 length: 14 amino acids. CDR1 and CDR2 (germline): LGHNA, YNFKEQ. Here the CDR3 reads CASSQAQDTGELFF. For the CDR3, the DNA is TGTGCCAGCAGCCAAGCCCAGGACACCGGGGAGCTGTTTTTT.

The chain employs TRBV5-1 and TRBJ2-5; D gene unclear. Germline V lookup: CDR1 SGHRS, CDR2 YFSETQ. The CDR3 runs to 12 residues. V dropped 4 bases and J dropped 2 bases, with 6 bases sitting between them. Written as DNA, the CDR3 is TGCGCCAGCAGCGCGCAGCAAGAGACCCAGTACTTC. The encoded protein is CASSAQQETQYF. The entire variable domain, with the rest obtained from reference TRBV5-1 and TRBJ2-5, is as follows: KAGVTQTPRYLIKTRGQQVTLSCSPISGHRSVSWYQQTPGQGLQFLFEYFSETQRNKGNFPGRFSGRQFSNSRSEMNVSTLELGDSALYLCASSAQQETQYFGPGTRLLVL.

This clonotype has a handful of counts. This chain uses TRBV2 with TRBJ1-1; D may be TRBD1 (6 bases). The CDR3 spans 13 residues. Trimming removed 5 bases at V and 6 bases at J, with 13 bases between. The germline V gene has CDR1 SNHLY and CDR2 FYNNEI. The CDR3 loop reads CASSRGAGAEAFF. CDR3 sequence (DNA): TGTGCCAGCAGTCGGGGGGCAGGAGCTGAAGCTTTCTTT.

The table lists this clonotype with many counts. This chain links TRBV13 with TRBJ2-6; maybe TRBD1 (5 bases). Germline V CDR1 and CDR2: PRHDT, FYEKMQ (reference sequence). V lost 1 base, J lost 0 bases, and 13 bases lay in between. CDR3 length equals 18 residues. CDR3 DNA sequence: TGTGCCAGCAGCTTAGTGGGGCAGGCAACCTCTGGGGCCAACGTCCTGACTTTC. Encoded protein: CASSLVGQATSGANVLTF.

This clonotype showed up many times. This CDR3 reads CASSLRSRYEQYF. Here the CDR3 DNA reads TGTGCCAGCAGTTTGAGGTCTCGATACGAGCAGTACTTC. The genes are TRBV12-3 or TRBV12-4 and TRBJ2-7; D is undetermined. V was trimmed by 3 bases and J by 4 bases, leaving 10 bases between them. The CDR3 has 13 residues.

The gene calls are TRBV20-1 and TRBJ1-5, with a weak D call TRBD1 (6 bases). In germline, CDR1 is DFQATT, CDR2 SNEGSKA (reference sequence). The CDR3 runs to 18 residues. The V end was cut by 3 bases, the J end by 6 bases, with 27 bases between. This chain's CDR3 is CSASPLLGSAGVSQPQHF. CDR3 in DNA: TGCAGTGCTAGCCCCCTGCTCGGTTCGGCAGGGGTGTCTCAGCCCCAGCATTTT.

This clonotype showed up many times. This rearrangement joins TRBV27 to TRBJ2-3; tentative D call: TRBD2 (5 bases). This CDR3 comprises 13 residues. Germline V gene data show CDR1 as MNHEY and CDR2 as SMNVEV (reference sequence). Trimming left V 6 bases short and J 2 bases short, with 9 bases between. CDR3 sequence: CASRGRITDTQYF. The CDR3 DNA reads TGTGCCAGCAGGGGGAGAATCACAGATACGCAGTATTTT.

CDR3 nucleotide sequence: TGTGCCAGCAGTTACTCTTCCAGACCCGGGGAGCTGTTTTTT. Amino acids: CASSYSSRPGELFF. J is TRBJ2-2 and V is TRBV6-5; D is unclear. CDR3 length equals 14 residues. The germline CDR1 and CDR2 sequences are MNHEY and SVGAGI. Trimming cost V 0 bases and J 6 bases, with 8 bases left between them.

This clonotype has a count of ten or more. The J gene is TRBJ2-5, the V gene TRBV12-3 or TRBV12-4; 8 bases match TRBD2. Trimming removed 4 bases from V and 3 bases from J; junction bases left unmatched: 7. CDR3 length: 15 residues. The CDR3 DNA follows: TGTGCCAGCAGTTCCCACGGGGGGGAGGAAGAGACCCAGTACTTC. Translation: CASSSHGGEEETQYF.

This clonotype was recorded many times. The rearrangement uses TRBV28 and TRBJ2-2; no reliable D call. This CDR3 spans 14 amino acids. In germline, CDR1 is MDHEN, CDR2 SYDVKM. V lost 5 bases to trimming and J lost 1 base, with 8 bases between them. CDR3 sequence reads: CASSTPGNTGELFF. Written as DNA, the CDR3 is TGTGCCAGCAGTACCCCAGGGAACACCGGGGAGCTGTTTTTT. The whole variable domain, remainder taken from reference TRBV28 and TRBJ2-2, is DVKVTQSSRYLVKRTGEKVFLECVQDMDHENMFWYRQDPGLGLRLIYFSYDVKMKEKGDIPEGYSVSREKKERFSLILESASTNQTSMYLCASSTPGNTGELFFGEGSRLTVL.

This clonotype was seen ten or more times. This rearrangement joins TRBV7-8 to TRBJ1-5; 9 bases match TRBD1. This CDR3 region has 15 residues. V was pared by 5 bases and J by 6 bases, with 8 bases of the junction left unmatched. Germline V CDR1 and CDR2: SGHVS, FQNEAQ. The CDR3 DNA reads TGTGCCAGCAGCGCCGGGACAGGGTCAATTCAGCCCCAGCATTTT. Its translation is CASSAGTGSIQPQHF.

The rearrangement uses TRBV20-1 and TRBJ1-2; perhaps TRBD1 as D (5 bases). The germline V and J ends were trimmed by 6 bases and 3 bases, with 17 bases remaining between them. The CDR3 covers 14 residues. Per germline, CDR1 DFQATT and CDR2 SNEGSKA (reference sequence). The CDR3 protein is CSAPGVEGDYGYTF. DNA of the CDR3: TGCAGTGCCCCTGGGGTAGAAGGGGACTATGGCTACACCTTC.

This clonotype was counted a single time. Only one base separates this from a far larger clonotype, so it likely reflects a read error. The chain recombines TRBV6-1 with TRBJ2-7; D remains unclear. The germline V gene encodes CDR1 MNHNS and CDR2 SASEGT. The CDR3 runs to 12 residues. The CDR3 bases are TGTGCCGGCAGCCGTCAGAACTACGAGCAGTACTTC. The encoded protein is CAGSRQNYEQYF.

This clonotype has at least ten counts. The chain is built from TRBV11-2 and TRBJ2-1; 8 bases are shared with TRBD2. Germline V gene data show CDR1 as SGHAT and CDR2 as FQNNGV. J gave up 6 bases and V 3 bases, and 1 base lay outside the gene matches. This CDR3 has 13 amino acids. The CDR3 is CASSFGLANEQFF. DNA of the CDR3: TGTGCCAGCAGCTTTGGACTAGCCAATGAGCAGTTCTTC.

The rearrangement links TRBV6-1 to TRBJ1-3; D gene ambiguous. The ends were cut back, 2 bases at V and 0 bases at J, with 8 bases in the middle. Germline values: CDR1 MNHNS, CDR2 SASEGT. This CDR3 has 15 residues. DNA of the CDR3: TGTGCCAGCAGTGAACTCTCCCTCTCTGGAAACACCATATATTTT. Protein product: CASSELSLSGNTIYF.

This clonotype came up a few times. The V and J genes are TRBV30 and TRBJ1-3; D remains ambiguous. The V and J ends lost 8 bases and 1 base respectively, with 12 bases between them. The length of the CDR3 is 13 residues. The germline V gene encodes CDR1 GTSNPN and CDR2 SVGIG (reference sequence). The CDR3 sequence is CATSPGSGNTIYF. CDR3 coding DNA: TGTGCCACCAGCCCGGGATCTGGAAACACCATATATTTT. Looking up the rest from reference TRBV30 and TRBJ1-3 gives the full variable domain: SQTIHQWPATLVQPVGSPLSLECTVEGTSNPNLYWYRQAAGRGLQLLFYSVGIGQISSEVPQNLSASRPQDRQFILSSKKLLLSDSGFYLCATSPGSGNTIYFGEGSWLTVV.

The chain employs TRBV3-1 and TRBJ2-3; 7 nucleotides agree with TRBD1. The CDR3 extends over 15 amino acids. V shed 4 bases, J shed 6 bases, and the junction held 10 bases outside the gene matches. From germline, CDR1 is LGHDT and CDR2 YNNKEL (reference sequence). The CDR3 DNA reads TGTGCCAGCAGCCCCTGGACAGGTGAATCGGATACGCAGTATTTT. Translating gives CASSPWTGESDTQYF.

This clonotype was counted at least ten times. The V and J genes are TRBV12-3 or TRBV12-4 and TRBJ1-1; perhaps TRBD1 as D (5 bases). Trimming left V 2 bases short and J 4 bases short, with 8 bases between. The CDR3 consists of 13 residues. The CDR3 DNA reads TGTGCCAGCAGTTTAAGGGGAGTCACTGAAGCTTTCTTT. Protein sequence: CASSLRGVTEAFF.

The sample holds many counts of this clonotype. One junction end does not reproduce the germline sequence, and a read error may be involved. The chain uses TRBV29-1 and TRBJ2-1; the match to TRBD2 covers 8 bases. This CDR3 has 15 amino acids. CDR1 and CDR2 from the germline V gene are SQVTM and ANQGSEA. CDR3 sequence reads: CSGEVGLAVFNEQFF. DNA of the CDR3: TGCAGCGGTGAAGTCGGACTAGCAGTATTCAATGAGCAGTTCTTC.